The next 28 T cell receptor beta chains were all read from a single sample in a study of T cell repertoires in cytomegalovirus infection. No antigens are known for them. MiXCR was run by TCRdb on the reads, yielding one entry per CDR3 protein. The data contain 250,000 to 400,000 distinct CDR3 sequences, around 25% of them seen just once; the ten biggest clones take up 13%. This specimen consisted of cultured PBMCs, obtained from culture after CMV antigen stimulation. The receptors here all came from a human donor in good health (CMV status not recorded). Some clones in this sample may be carry-over from other donors' samples.

This clonotype has ten or more counts. The chain combines TRBV7-8 with TRBJ2-5, with D tentatively TRBD2 (5 bases). Trimming pared 5 bases from V and 5 bases from J, leaving 21 bases between. The CDR3 consists of 16 residues. Germline lookup yields CDR1 SGHVS and CDR2 FQNEAQ. The CDR3 loop reads CASSADKRLKWETQYF. CDR3 in DNA: TGTGCCAGCAGCGCAGACAAGCGGCTCAAGTGGGAGACCCAGTACTTC.

This clonotype was seen more than once but under ten times. The chain joins TRBV9 to TRBJ2-3; perhaps TRBD1 as D (6 bases). Germline V lookup: CDR1 SGDLS, CDR2 YYNGEE. Trimming left V 2 bases short and J 1 base short, with 11 bases between. The CDR3 has 15 residues. This CDR3 reads CASSVGHEGTDTQYF. CDR3 nucleotide sequence: TGTGCCAGCAGCGTGGGACACGAAGGCACAGATACGCAGTATTTT.

This clonotype was recorded many times. The V and J genes are TRBV7-9 and TRBJ2-1; 9 nucleotides align to TRBD2. The junction had 9 bases not matched to a gene; V was cut back by 3 bases and J by 6 bases. CDR3 size: 16 residues. The germline CDR1 and CDR2 sequences are SEHNR and FQNEAQ (reference sequence). The CDR3 protein is CASSLNIAGEVNEQFF. CDR3 DNA sequence: TGTGCCAGCAGCTTGAACATAGCGGGAGAAGTCAATGAGCAGTTCTTC. Using reference TRBV7-9 and TRBJ2-1 for the parts outside the CDR3, the full variable domain is DTGVSQNPRHKITKRGQNVTFRCDPISEHNRLYWYRQTLGQGPEFLTYFQNEAQLEKSRLLSDRFSAERPKGSFSTLEIQRTEQGDSAMYLCASSLNIAGEVNEQFFGPGTRLTVL.

V is TRBV9 and J is TRBJ1-6, with no clear D. The CDR3 is 15 residues long. V dropped 5 bases and J dropped 0 bases, with 9 bases sitting between them. Per germline, CDR1 SGDLS and CDR2 YYNGEE. Here the CDR3 reads CASSALTSYNSPLHF. CDR3 DNA: TGTGCCAGCAGTGCTTTAACCTCCTATAATTCACCCCTCCACTTT. The full variable domain, in which reference TRBV9 and TRBJ1-6 provide the parts outside the CDR3, is DSGVTQTPKHLITATGQRVTLRCSPRSGDLSVYWYQQSLDQGLQFLIQYYNGEERAKGNILERFSAQQFPDLHSELNLSSLELGDSALYFCASSALTSYNSPLHFGNGTRLTVT.

The chain's CDR3 is CASSQGSARGSGANVLTF. As DNA, the CDR3 is TGCGCCAGCAGCCAAGGATCGGCGCGGGGCTCTGGGGCCAACGTCCTGACTTTC. V is TRBV4-1 and J is TRBJ2-6; tentative D call: TRBD2 (6 bases). Per germline, CDR1 MGHRA and CDR2 YSYEKL. This CDR3 region has 18 residues. V was cut by 1 base and J by 0 bases, with 13 bases left in between.

The table lists this clonotype with many counts. V and J are TRBV7-2 and TRBJ2-3; the D is unclear. V was trimmed by 1 base and J by 5 bases, leaving 19 bases between them. The CDR3 loop spans 17 amino acids. Germline-derived CDR1 and CDR2 are SGHTA and FQGNSA. This chain's CDR3 is CASSLESRTHRGDTQYF. In DNA form, the CDR3 reads TGTGCCAGCAGCTTAGAGAGTAGAACCCACCGCGGAGATACGCAGTATTTT.

For this clonotype: The conserved phenylalanine or tryptophan normally closing the CDR3 is absent here, so this likely arose from a read error. CDR3 protein: CASSLGDRYGYTL. The DNA for the CDR3 is TGTGCCAGCAGTTTGGGCGACAGATATGGCTACACCTTA. The J gene is TRBJ1-2, the V gene TRBV12-3 or TRBV12-4, with D maybe TRBD1 (5 bases). The V and J ends lost 3 bases and 5 bases respectively, with 10 bases between them. The CDR3 totals 13 residues.

This clonotype was observed a handful of times. The genes are TRBV11-2 and TRBJ2-3, with D hard to call. This CDR3 comprises 14 residues. Germline V gene sequence: CDR1 SGHAT, CDR2 FQNNGV. V lost 4 bases and J 6 bases, leaving 14 bases between the germline ends. This CDR3 reads CASSSSWGSDTQYF. The CDR3 DNA is TGTGCCAGCAGCTCAAGTTGGGGAAGCGATACGCAGTATTTT.

The CDR3 protein is CASSLEGRGQGTEAFF. As DNA, the CDR3 is TGTGCCAGCAGCTTAGAGGGCAGGGGGCAAGGGACTGAAGCTTTCTTT. The V gene is TRBV7-4, the J gene TRBJ1-1; TRBD1 aligns across 8 bases. Germline loops: CDR1 SGHVT, CDR2 SQSDAQ. CDR3 length: 16 residues. Trimming took 1 base from V and 5 from J; bases not matched to a gene: 9.

The rearrangement joins TRBV20-1 to TRBJ1-1; perhaps TRBD1 as D (5 bases). In germline, CDR1 is DFQATT, CDR2 SNEGSKA (reference sequence). The germline V and J ends were trimmed by 5 bases and 0 bases, with 16 bases remaining between them. This CDR3 is 15 amino acids long. The CDR3 DNA reads TGCAGTGCTGATCAGGGACTGAACATGAACACTGAAGCTTTCTTT. Its translation is CSADQGLNMNTEAFF.

Only a few counts were recorded for this clonotype. The chain carries TRBV7-2 and TRBJ2-7, with 14 positions matching TRBD2. V shed 3 bases and J 7 bases; nucleotides not matched to a gene: 5. The CDR3 contains 15 residues. The germline V gene has CDR1 SGHTA and CDR2 FQGNSA. The CDR3 region is CASSLTSGRAREQYF. The CDR3 coding sequence is TGTGCCAGCAGCTTGACTAGCGGGAGGGCTAGAGAGCAGTACTTC.

The chain is built from TRBV4-2 and TRBJ1-6; 9 bases are shared with TRBD1. V lost 0 bases, J lost 6 bases, and 6 bases stayed unmatched. The CDR3 contains 17 residues. CDR1 LGHNA and CDR2 YNFKEQ come from the germline V gene. CDR3 sequence: CASSQEGPGQGNSPLHF. As DNA, the CDR3 is TGTGCCAGCAGCCAAGAAGGCCCGGGACAGGGTAATTCACCCCTCCACTTT.

The CDR3 DNA is TGTGCCAGCAGTTCTGTTGGCTACACTGAAGCTTTCTTT. Residues: CASSSVGYTEAFF. This rearrangement joins TRBV12-3 or TRBV12-4 to TRBJ1-1; D ambiguous. Trimming took 4 bases from V and 3 from J, leaving 9 bases between them. The CDR3 totals 13 residues.

This clonotype was counted many times. The rearrangement uses TRBV4-1 and TRBJ2-1, with a weak D call TRBD2 (5 bases). This CDR3 comprises 15 residues. Trimming stripped 2 bases from V and 6 bases from J, with 14 bases between. Germline CDR1 reads MGHRA; CDR2 reads YSYEKL. CDR3 sequence reads: CASSQSEGNPNEQFF. The CDR3 bases are TGCGCCAGCAGCCAATCCGAGGGCAATCCCAATGAGCAGTTCTTC.

V gene TRBV25-1 combines with J gene TRBJ2-6, with D maybe TRBD1 (5 bases). Germline assignment: CDR1 MGHDK and CDR2 SYGVNS. The CDR3 extends over 16 amino acids. The V end was cut by 4 bases, the J end by 4 bases, with 14 bases between. CDR3 DNA: TGTGCCAGCAGTGGGGCAGGGTCTCAAGGGGCCAACGTCCTGACTTTC. It encodes CASSGAGSQGANVLTF.

The rearrangement joins TRBV7-9 to TRBJ1-2; weak D call: TRBD1 (5 bases). This CDR3 is 15 amino acids long. CDR1 is SEHNR, CDR2 FQNEAQ, per germline (reference sequence). V was trimmed by 4 bases and J by 4 bases, leaving 16 bases between them. In nucleotides, the CDR3 is TGTGCCAGCAGCTGGAACGAGGGACGGGCCTATGGCTACACCTTC. Translation: CASSWNEGRAYGYTF.

In this sample, this clonotype turned up a few times. This chain connects TRBV9 to TRBJ1-1; D perhaps matches TRBD1 (5 bases). This CDR3 has 13 amino acids. Trimming pared 0 bases from V and 10 bases from J, leaving 13 bases between. CDR1 is SGDLS, CDR2 YYNGEE, per germline. The CDR3 here is CASSVGDPAPAFF. In nucleotides, the CDR3 is TGTGCCAGCAGCGTAGGGGACCCCGCCCCAGCTTTCTTT. Supplemented by reference TRBV9 and TRBJ1-1, the full variable domain reads DSGVTQTPKHLITATGQRVTLRCSPRSGDLSVYWYQQSLDQGLQFLIQYYNGEERAKGNILERFSAQQFPDLHSELNLSSLELGDSALYFCASSVGDPAPAFFGQGTRLTVV.

This clonotype was found many times. V gene TRBV18 combines with J gene TRBJ2-3; TRBD1 matches 7 bases. Per the germline V gene, CDR1 is KGHSH and CDR2 is LQKENI. CDR3 size: 16 residues. Trimming took 3 bases from V and 2 from J; bases not matched to a gene: 8. This chain's CDR3 is CASSPNRGRYTDTQYF. CDR3 in DNA: TGTGCCAGCTCACCTAACAGGGGTCGTTACACAGATACGCAGTATTTT. Supplemented by reference TRBV18 and TRBJ2-3, the full variable domain reads NAGVMQNPRHLVRRRGQEARLRCSPMKGHSHVYWYRQLPEEGLKFMVYLQKENIIDESGMPKERFSAEFPKEGPSILRIQQVVRGDSAAYFCASSPNRGRYTDTQYFGPGTRLTVL.

In its sample, this clonotype was seen many times. This chain connects TRBV24-1 to TRBJ2-5; the D gene is possibly TRBD2 (6 bases). V was cut by 5 bases and J by 6 bases, with 12 bases left in between. The CDR3 has 13 amino acids. CDR1 and CDR2 (germline): KGHDR, SFDVKD. CDR3 loop: CATSAGSRKTQYF. CDR3 DNA: TGTGCCACCAGTGCCGGGAGTCGAAAGACCCAGTACTTC.

This clonotype was picked up one time. This chain connects TRBV20-1 to TRBJ2-3; D call uncertain. The CDR3 extends over 11 amino acids. CDR1 is DFQATT and CDR2 is SNEGSKA in the germline V gene (reference sequence). The CDR3 nucleotides are TGCAGGTCAGATGTGGCAGATACGCAGTATTTT. Its translation is CRSDVADTQYF.

CDR3 residues: CASSLGFGPADEKLFF. The CDR3 DNA is TGTGCCAGCAGTTTAGGGTTTGGGCCAGCGGATGAAAAACTGTTTTTT. The chain has TRBV6-5 and TRBJ1-4; D is undetermined. The CDR3 covers 16 residues. The germline V and J ends were trimmed by 4 bases and 6 bases, with 18 bases remaining between them. Germline V gene sequence: CDR1 MNHEY, CDR2 SVGAGI.

The chain links TRBV7-6 to TRBJ2-5; D may be TRBD1 or TRBD2 (5 bases each). V was trimmed by 0 bases and J by 5 bases, leaving 10 bases between them. The germline V gene has CDR1 SGHVS and CDR2 FNYEAQ. This CDR3 has 14 residues. The CDR3 region is CASSLAPGRETQYF. In DNA, the CDR3 is TGTGCCAGCAGCTTAGCCCCGGGGCGGGAGACCCAGTACTTC.

This clonotype was observed a few times. The chain employs TRBV19 and TRBJ1-1; D gene ambiguous. Germline V gene sequence: CDR1 LNHDA, CDR2 SQIVND (reference sequence). Trimming removed 5 bases at V and 0 bases at J, with 10 bases between. This CDR3 region has 14 residues. This CDR3 is CASSRTGVNTEAFF. In nucleotides, the CDR3 is TGTGCCAGTAGTCGCACGGGCGTGAACACTGAAGCTTTCTTT.

The CDR3 sequence is CAISGAGAGTEAFF. Written as DNA, the CDR3 is TGTGCCATCAGTGGGGCCGGGGCTGGCACTGAAGCTTTCTTT. The rearrangement uses TRBV10-3 and TRBJ1-1, with D maybe TRBD1 (5 bases). Germline V gene data show CDR1 as ENHRY and CDR2 as SYGVKD. CDR3 length: 14 amino acids. Trimming stripped 4 bases from V and 4 bases from J, with 13 bases between.

This clonotype was observed at least ten times. V usage is TRBV7-2 and J usage is TRBJ2-5; 12 nucleotides align to TRBD2. The germline gives CDR1 SGHTA, CDR2 FQGNSA. V dropped 5 bases and J dropped 4; count of bases not matched to a gene: 8. This CDR3 is built from 16 residues. In DNA form, the CDR3 reads TGTGCCAGCAGCGAAACTAGCGGGAGGATTCGAGAGACCCAGTACTTC. Its protein product is CASSETSGRIRETQYF. The variable domain in full, completed from reference TRBV7-2 and TRBJ2-5, reads GAGVSQSPSNKVTEKGKDVELRCDPISGHTALYWYRQSLGQGLEFLIYFQGNSAPDKSGLPSDRFSAERTGGSVSTLTIQRTQQEDSAVYLCASSETSGRIRETQYFGPGTRLLVL.

The chain carries TRBV12-3 or TRBV12-4 and TRBJ1-4; 10 bases match TRBD1. V lost 5 bases, J lost 3 bases, and 6 bases stayed unmatched. This CDR3 has 16 amino acids. CDR3 in DNA: TGTGCCAGCAGTCCGGGACAGGGGAGGGCTAATGAAAAACTGTTTTTT. Protein product: CASSPGQGRANEKLFF.

This clonotype was picked up a small number of times. This chain connects TRBV12-3 or TRBV12-4 to TRBJ2-5; a possible D gene is TRBD1 (5 bases). V shed 1 base and J shed 0 bases, with 9 bases lying between them. There are 15 residues in the CDR3. The chain's CDR3 is CASSLGQTYQETQYF. CDR3 sequence (DNA): TGTGCCAGCAGTTTAGGACAGACGTACCAAGAGACCCAGTACTTC.

This chain joins TRBV5-1 and TRBJ1-1; no clear D. CDR1 is SGHRS and CDR2 is YFSETQ in the germline V gene. The CDR3 has 13 amino acids. V was shortened by 6 bases and J by 5 bases, with 14 bases between the two germline ends. CDR3 sequence reads: CASIDTAATEAFF. CDR3 in DNA: TGCGCCAGCATAGACACGGCAGCGACTGAAGCTTTCTTT.